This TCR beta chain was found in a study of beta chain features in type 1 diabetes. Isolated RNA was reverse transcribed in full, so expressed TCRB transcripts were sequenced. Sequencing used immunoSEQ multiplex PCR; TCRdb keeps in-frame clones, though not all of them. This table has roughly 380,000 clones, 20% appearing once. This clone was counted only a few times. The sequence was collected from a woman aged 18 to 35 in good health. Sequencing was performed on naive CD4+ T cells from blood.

The CDR3 DNA reads TGTGCCAGCAGCTCGACAGTCCCCACCGGGGAGCTGTTTTTT. This gives the protein CASSSTVPTGELFF. The V call is TRBV7-3, the J call TRBJ2-2, with D perhaps TRBD1 (5 bases). The CDR3 totals 14 residues. The V and J ends lost 4 bases and 4 bases respectively, with 10 bases between them. Germline loops: CDR1 SGHTA, CDR2 FQGTGA.